The clone carrying this T cell receptor beta chain was picked up one time. This record belongs to a study of blood T cell repertoires in COVID-19. Study information: There were acute and convalescent COVID-19 samples, and they came from the United States, Italy and Spain. In each case, the material was cDNA or gDNA derived from T cells, B-cell-depleted T cells, or PBMCs.

Authors' data handling: Amplification of reference gene primers provided the estimated nucleated cell counts. Measured with immunoSEQ multiplex PCR; TCRdb has only the in-frame clones, and not every one. V, J and clone size reflect that table, while D and trimming were determined from the DNA. Among about 250,000 clones listed, 89% were seen once. This CDR3 is built from 14 residues. Per the germline V gene, CDR1 is MDHEN and CDR2 is SYDVKM. With V trimmed by 7 bases and J by 4 bases, 5 bases remained unmatched. The chain recombines TRBV28 with TRBJ2-2, with 8 bases that match TRBD1. Sequenced input: peripheral blood. The receptor was isolated from a woman aged 40 to 55 who had recovered from COVID-19. The CDR3 DNA reads TGTGCCAGCAAAAACACAGGGGGCACCGGGGAGCTGTTTTTT. This gives the protein CASKNTGGTGELFF.